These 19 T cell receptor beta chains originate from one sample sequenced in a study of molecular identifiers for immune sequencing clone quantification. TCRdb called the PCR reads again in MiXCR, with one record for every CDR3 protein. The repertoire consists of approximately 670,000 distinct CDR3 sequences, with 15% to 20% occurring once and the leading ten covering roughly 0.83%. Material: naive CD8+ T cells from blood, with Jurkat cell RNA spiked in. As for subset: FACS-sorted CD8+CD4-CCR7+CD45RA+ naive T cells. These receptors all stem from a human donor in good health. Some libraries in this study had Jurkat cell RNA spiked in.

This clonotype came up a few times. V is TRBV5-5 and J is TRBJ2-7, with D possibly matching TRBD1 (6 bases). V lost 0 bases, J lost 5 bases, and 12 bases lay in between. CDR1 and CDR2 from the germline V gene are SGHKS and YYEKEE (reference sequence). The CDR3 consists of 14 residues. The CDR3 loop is CASSLETGWDEQYF. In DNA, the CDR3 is TGTGCCAGCAGCTTGGAGACAGGTTGGGACGAGCAGTACTTC.

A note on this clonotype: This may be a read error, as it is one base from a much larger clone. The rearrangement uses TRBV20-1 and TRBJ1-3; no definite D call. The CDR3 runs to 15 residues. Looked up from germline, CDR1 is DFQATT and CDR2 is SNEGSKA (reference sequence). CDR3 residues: CGASPRVLSGNTIYF. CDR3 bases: TGCGGTGCTAGCCCCCGGGTGCTCTCTGGAAACACCATATATTTT.

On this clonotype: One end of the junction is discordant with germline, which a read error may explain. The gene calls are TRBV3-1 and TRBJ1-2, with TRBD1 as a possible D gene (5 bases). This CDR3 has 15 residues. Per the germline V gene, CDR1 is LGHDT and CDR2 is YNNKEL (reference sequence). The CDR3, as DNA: TGTGCCGGCAGCCAAGACGGGGCATATAACTATGGCTACACCTTC. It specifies CAGSQDGAYNYGYTF.

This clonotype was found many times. CDR3 DNA sequence: TGCAGCGTTGAAAAGGGCGGGAGGGCTGAAGCTTTCTTT. It specifies CSVEKGGRAEAFF. This rearrangement joins TRBV29-1 to TRBJ1-1; the D is unclear. This CDR3 comprises 13 residues. Germline lookup yields CDR1 SQVTM and CDR2 ANQGSEA. The V end lost 2 bases, the J end lost 6 bases, and 13 bases lay between the germline ends. The whole variable domain, filled in from reference TRBV29-1 and TRBJ1-1, reads SAVISQKPSRDICQRGTSLTIQCQVDSQVTMMFWYRQQPGQSLTLIATANQGSEATYESGFVIDKFPISRPNLTFSTLTVSNMSPEDSSIYLCSVEKGGRAEAFFGQGTRLTVV.

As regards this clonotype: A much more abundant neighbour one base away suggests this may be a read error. CDR3 sequence reads: CSARARGLSSYEQYF. Here the CDR3 DNA reads TGCAGTGCTAGAGCCCGGGGCCTAAGCTCCTACGAGCAGTACTTC. V and J are TRBV20-1 and TRBJ2-7, with D perhaps matching TRBD1 or TRBD2 (5 bases each). The germline CDR1 and CDR2 sequences are DFQATT and SNEGSKA (reference sequence). Trimming stripped 1 base from V and 0 bases from J, with 13 bases between. The length of the CDR3 is 15 residues.

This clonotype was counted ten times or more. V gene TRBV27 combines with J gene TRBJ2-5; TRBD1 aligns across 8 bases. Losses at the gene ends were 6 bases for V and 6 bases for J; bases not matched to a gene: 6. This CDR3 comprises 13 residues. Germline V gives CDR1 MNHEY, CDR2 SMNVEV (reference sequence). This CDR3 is CASRQTGVKTQYF. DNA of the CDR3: TGTGCCAGCAGGCAGACAGGGGTGAAGACCCAGTACTTC.

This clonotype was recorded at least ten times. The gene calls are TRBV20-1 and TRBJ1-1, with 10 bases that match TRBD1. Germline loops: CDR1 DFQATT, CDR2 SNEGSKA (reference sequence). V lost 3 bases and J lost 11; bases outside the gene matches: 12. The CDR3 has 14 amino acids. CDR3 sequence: CSARDRGDIRVAFF. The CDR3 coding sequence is TGCAGTGCTAGGGACAGGGGGGATATTCGGGTGGCTTTCTTT.

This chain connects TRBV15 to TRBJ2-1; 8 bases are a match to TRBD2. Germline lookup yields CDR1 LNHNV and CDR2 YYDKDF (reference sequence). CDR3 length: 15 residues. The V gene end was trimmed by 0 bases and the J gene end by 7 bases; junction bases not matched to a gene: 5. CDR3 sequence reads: CATSRDRGGVNEQFF. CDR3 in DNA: TGTGCCACCAGCAGAGATCGGGGGGGCGTGAATGAGCAGTTCTTC.

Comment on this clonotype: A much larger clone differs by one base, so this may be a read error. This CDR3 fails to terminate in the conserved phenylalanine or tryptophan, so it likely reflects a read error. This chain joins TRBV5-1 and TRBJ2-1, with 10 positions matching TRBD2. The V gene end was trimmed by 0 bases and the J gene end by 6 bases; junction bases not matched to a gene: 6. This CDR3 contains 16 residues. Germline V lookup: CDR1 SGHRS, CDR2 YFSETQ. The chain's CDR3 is CASSLEPAGGPNEQFS. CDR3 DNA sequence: TGCGCCAGCAGCTTGGAACCAGCGGGAGGGCCCAATGAGCAGTTCTCC.

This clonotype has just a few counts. As DNA, the CDR3 is TGTGCCAGCAGTTTAGGGACTAGCGGACCAGAAGAGACCCAGTACTTC. Its protein product is CASSLGTSGPEETQYF. The V gene is TRBV12-3 or TRBV12-4, the J gene TRBJ2-5; 10 nucleotides align to TRBD2. This CDR3 contains 16 residues. The junction had 5 bases not matched to a gene; V was cut back by 1 base and J by 3 bases.

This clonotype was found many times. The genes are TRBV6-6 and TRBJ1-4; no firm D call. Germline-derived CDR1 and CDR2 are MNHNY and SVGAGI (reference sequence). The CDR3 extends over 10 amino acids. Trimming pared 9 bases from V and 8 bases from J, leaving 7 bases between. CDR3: CASGEEKLFF. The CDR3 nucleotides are TGTGCCAGTGGAGAGGAAAAACTGTTTTTT.

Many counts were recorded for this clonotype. The CDR3 sequence is CASRIGQNTEAFF. DNA for the CDR3: TGTGCCAGCAGGATCGGCCAGAACACTGAAGCTTTCTTT. The V and J genes are TRBV6-5 and TRBJ1-1; D gene uncertain. This CDR3 contains 13 residues. Trimming removed 6 bases at V and 1 base at J, with 9 bases between. CDR1 and CDR2 from the germline V gene are MNHEY and SVGAGI.

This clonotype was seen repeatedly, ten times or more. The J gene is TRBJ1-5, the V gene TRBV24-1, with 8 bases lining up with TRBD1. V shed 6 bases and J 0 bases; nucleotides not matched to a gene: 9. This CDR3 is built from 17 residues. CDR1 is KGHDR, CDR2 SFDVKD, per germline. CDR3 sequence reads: CATSRGKGQDSNQPQHF. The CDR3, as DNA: TGTGCCACCAGTCGGGGTAAGGGACAGGATAGCAATCAGCCCCAGCATTTT.

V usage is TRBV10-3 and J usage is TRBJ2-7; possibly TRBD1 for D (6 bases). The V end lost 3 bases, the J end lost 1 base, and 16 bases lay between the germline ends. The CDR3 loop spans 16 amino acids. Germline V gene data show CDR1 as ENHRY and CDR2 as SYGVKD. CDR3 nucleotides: TGTGCCATCAGTGACCCCGGGACACATATATCCTACGAGCAGTACTTC. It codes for CAISDPGTHISYEQYF.

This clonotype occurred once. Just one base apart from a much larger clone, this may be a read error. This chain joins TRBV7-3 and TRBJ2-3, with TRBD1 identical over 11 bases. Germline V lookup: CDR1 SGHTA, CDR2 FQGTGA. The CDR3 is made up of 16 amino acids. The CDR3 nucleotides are TGTGTCAGCAGCTTAATGCCAGGACAGGGGGCTGATACGCAGTATTTT. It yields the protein CVSSLMPGQGADTQYF.

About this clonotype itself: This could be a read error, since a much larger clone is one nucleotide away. The CDR3 loop is CASSSRDRYGTEAFF. DNA of the CDR3: TGCGCCAGCAGCAGCCGGGACAGATACGGCACTGAAGCTTTCTTT. The gene calls are TRBV5-1 and TRBJ1-1; TRBD1 agrees at 7 bases. CDR1 SGHRS and CDR2 YFSETQ come from the germline V gene. CDR3 length equals 15 residues. V lost 4 bases and J lost 4; bases outside the gene matches: 10.

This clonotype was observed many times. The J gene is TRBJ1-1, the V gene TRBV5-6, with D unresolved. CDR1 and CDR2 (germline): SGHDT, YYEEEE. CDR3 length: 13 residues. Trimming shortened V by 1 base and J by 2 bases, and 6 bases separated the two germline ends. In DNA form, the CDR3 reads TGTGCCAGCAGCTTGCCGTATAACACTGAAGCTTTCTTT. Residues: CASSLPYNTEAFF.

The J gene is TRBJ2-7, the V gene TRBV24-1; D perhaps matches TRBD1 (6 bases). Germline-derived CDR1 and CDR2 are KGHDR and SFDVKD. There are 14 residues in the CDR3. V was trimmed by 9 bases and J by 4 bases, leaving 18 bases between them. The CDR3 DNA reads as TGTGCCACCGCCGACTCCAGCAGGGGATACGAGCAGTACTTC. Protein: CATADSSRGYEQYF.

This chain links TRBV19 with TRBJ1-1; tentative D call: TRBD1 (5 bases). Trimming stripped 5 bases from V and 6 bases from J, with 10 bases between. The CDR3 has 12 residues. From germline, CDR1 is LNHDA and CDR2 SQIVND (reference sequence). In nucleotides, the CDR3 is TGTGCCAGTAGTCAGGGTAGCCCTGAAGCTTTCTTT. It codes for CASSQGSPEAFF.